The clone carrying this TCR beta chain has only one observation. This specimen belongs to a study of T cells in Graves' hyperthyroidism and ophthalmopathy. The CDR3 covers 15 residues. V shed 6 bases and J 7 bases; nucleotides not matched to a gene: 13. Germline-derived CDR1 and CDR2 are LNHNV and YYDKDF (reference sequence). RNA transcripts were the template for amplifying TCR beta CDR3 regions. The primer set for the first-round RT-PCR of the TCR CDR3 was HTBI. One entry per CDR3 protein, called by TCRdb with MiXCR from the multiplex PCR reads. The repertoire consists of around 500,000 distinct CDR3 sequences, with 13% to 15% occurring once and the leading ten covering around 17%. An absence of ophthalmopathy progression within 18 months meant stable Graves' hyperthyroidism. Based on clinical symptoms, serum thyroxine and TRAb, thyroid ultrasound and orbital computed tomography, diagnoses were reached. The authors took PBMCs from roughly 9.3 ml fresh peripheral blood.

The sequenced sample was blood. This receptor was identified in a woman between 18 and 29 years old with Graves' hyperthyroidism. The rearrangement links TRBV15 to TRBJ1-2, with TRBD1 matching 8 bases. The DNA for the CDR3 is TGTGCCACCAGGGATCGGGCAGGGGGCCTTCGTGGCTACACCTTC. As protein: CATRDRAGGLRGYTF.